This T cell receptor (beta chain) is from a study of neurological immune-mediated disorders. TCRdb ran MiXCR on the 5' RACE reads and lists one entry per CDR3 protein. The repertoire holds about 53,000 distinct CDR3 sequences, with under 4.5% as singletons. This clonotype was counted ten times or more. The CDR3 extends over 16 amino acids. Trimming shortened V by 3 bases and J by 5 bases, and 20 bases separated the two germline ends. Germline CDR1 DFQATT, CDR2 SNEGSKA (reference sequence). The sequencing sample was made of PBMCs. The clonotype comes from a woman in her twenties or thirties with multiple sclerosis. This chain connects TRBV20-1 to TRBJ1-5, with D uncertain. CDR3 sequence: CSASGPEERIDQPQHF. The CDR3 DNA sequence: TGCAGTGCTAGCGGGCCCGAGGAGAGGATCGATCAGCCCCAGCATTTT.